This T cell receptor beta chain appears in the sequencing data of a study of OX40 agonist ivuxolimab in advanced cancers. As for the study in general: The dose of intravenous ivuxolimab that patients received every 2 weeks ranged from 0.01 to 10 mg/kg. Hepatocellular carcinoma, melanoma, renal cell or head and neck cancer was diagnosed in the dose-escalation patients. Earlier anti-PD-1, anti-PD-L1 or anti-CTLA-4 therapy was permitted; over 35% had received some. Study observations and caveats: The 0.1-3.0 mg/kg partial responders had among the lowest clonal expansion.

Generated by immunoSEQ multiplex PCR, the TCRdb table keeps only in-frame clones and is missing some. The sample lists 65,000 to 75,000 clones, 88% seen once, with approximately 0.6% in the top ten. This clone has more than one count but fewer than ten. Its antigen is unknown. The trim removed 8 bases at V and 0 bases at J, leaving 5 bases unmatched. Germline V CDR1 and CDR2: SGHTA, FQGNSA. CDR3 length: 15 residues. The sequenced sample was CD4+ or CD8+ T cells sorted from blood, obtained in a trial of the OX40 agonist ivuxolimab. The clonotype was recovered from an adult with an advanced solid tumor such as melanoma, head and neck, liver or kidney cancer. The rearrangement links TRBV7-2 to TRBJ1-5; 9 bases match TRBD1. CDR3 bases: TGTGCCAGCTTGCCGGGACAGGGTAGCAATCAGCCCCAGCATTTT. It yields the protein CASLPGQGSNQPQHF.